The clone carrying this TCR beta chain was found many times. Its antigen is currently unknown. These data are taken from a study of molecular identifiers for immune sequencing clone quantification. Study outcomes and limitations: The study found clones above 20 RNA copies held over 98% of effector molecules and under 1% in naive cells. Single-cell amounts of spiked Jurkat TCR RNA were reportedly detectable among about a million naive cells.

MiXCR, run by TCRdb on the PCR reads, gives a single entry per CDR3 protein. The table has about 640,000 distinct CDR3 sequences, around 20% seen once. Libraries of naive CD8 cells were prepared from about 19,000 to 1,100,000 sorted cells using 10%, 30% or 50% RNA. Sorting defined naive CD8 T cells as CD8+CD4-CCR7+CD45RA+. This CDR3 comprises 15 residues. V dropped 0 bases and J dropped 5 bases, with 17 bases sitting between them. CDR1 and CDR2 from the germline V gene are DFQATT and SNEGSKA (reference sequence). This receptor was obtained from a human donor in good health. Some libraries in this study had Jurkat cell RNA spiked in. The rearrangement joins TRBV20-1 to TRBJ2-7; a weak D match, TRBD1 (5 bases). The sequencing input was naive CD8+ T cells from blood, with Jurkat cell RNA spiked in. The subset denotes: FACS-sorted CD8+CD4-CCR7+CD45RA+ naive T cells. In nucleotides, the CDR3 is TGCAGTGCTAGAGATCTCCATACGACAGCCCACGAGCAGTACTTC. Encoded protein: CSARDLHTTAHEQYF.